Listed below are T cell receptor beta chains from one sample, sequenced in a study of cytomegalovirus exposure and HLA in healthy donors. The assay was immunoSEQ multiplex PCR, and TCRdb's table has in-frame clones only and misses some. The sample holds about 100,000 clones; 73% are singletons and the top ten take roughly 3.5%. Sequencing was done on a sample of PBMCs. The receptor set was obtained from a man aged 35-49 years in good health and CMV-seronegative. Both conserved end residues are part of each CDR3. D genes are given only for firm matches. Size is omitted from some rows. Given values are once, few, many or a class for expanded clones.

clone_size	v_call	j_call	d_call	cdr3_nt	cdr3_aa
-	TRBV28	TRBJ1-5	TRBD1	TGTGCCAGCAGAACGACAGGGGGGAATCAGCCCCAGCATTTT	CASRTTGGNQPQHF
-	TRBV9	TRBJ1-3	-	TGTGCCAGCAGCGTAGGACGGGGGAGCTCTGGAAACACCATATATTTT	CASSVGRGSSGNTIYF
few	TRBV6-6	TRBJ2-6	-	TGTGCCAGCAGGGTTCAGAATACTGGGGCCAACGTCCTGACTTTC	CASRVQNTGANVLTF
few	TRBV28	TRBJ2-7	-	TGTGCCAGCAACCTATTGAACAGGGACAACGAGCAGTACTTC	CASNLLNRDNEQYF
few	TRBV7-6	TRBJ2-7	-	TGTGCCAGCAGCTTTCGGGGGTCCTACGAGCAGTACTTC	CASSFRGSYEQYF
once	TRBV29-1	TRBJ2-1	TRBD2	TGCAGCGTTGAAGATCTAGCGACGACTAGCGGTTACAATGAGCAGTTCTTC	CSVEDLATTSGYNEQFF
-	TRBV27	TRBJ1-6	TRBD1	TGTGCCAGCAGTGCAATCGGGACAGGGTATAATTCACCCCTCCACTTT	CASSAIGTGYNSPLHF
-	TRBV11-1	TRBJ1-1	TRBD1	TGTGCCAGCAGCTTAGAGGGACAGGGGAACACTGAAGCTTTCTTT	CASSLEGQGNTEAFF
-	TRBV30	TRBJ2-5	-	TGTGCCTGGAGTGTGGGAGGGGGGTACCAAGAGACCCAGTACTTC	CAWSVGGGYQETQYF
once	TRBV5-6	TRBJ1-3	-	TGTGCCAGCAGCTTGGCAGGGGCTGGAAACACCATATATTTT	CASSLAGAGNTIYF
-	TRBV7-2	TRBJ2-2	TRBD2	TGTGCCAGCAGCTTAAAACCTCTAGCGGGGGGCACCGGGGAGCTGTTTTTT	CASSLKPLAGGTGELFF
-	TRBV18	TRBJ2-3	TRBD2	TGTGCCAGCTCATACGGACTAGCTTCCTCCCCGGCAGATACGCAGTATTTT	CASSYGLASSPADTQYF
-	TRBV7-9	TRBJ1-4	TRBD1	TGTGCCAGCAGCTTCTGGTCCGGGACAGAGGGGGAAAAACTGTTTTTT	CASSFWSGTEGEKLFF
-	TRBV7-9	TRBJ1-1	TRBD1	TGTGCCAGCAGCCGAGACAGGGGGATGAACACTGAAGCTTTCTTT	CASSRDRGMNTEAFF
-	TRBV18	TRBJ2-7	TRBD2	TGTGCCAGCTCAGATCGACGGGGGGACTACGAGCAGTACTTC	CASSDRRGDYEQYF
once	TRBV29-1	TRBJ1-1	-	TGCAGCGTTGCAGGGGCCCTTATGAACACTGAAGCTTTCTTT	CSVAGALMNTEAFF
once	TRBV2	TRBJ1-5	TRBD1	TGTGCCAGCAGTGGACAGGGAGGAGGCAATCAGCCCCAGCATTTT	CASSGQGGGNQPQHF
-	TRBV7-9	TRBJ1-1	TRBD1	TGTGCCAGCAGCCCGACAGGGGGCCGGACTGAAGCTTTCTTT	CASSPTGGRTEAFF
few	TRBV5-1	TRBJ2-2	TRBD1	TGCGCCAGCCGACAGGGGGAGGCCGGGGAGCTGTTTTTT	CASRQGEAGELFF
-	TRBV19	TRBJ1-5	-	TGTGCCAGTAAACACCGGACCTTTACAGGCCATCAGCCCCAGCATTTT	CASKHRTFTGHQPQHF
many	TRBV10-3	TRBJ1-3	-	TGTGCCATCAGTGATACGGGCGGGGGCTACACCATATATTTT	CAISDTGGGYTIYF
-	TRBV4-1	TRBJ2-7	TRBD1	TGCGCCAGCAGCCACTTGGACAGGGAGGACTACGAGCAGTACTTC	CASSHLDREDYEQYF
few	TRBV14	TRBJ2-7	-	TGTGCCAGCAGCCAACTGACAGGCGTGCCCTACGAGCAGTACTTC	CASSQLTGVPYEQYF
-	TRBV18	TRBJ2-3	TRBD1	TGTGCCAGCTCACCAAGAGGGGGCAGTACAGATACGCAGTATTTT	CASSPRGGSTDTQYF
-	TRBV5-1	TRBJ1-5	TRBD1	TGCGCCAGCAGCCCGGGACAGGGGAGCAATCAGCCCCAGCATTTT	CASSPGQGSNQPQHF
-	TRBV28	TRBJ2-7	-	TGTGCCAGCAGTTTATCTAACTCCTACGAGCAGTACTTC	CASSLSNSYEQYF
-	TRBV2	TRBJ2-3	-	TGTGCCAGCAGACAGGCTCTCGGCACAGATACGCAGTATTTT	CASRQALGTDTQYF
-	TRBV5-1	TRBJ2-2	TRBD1	TGCGCCAGCAGCGCTCGGACAGGTCCGAACACCGGGGAGCTGTTTTTT	CASSARTGPNTGELFF
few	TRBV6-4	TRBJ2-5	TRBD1	TGTGCCAGCAGTGACTCCACAGGGGGCCAGGAGACCCAGTACTTC	CASSDSTGGQETQYF
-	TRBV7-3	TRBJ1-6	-	TGTGCCAGCAGCCCTAGCCGGGATTCACCCCTCCACTTT	CASSPSRDSPLHF
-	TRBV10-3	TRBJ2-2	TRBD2	TGTGCCATCAGGGGGTTTGGACTAGCGAACACCGGGGAGCTGTTTTTT	CAIRGFGLANTGELFF
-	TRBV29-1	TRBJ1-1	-	TGCAGCGTTGGGGCCAGGCATTCTGACACTGAAGCTTTCTTT	CSVGARHSDTEAFF
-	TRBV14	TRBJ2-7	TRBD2	TGTGCCAGCAGCCTTGGTCCGGGACTAGCATACGAGCAGTACTTC	CASSLGPGLAYEQYF
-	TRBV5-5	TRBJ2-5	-	TGTGCCAGCAGCTTGGAGGTAGCCCAAGAGACCCAGTACTTC	CASSLEVAQETQYF
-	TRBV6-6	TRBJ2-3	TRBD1	TGTGCCAGCAGTTACTCGGGGACAGGGACCGATACGCAGTATTTT	CASSYSGTGTDTQYF
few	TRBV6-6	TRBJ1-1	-	TGTGCCAGCAAACCGTCGACGGGTGAAGCTTTCTTT	CASKPSTGEAFF
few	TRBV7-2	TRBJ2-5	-	TGTGCCAGCAGCCCCCAAACAGGGCAGGAGACCCAGTACTTC	CASSPQTGQETQYF
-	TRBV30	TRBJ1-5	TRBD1	TGTGCCTGGGCCCGGGACAGGGGTAATAGCAATCAGCCCCAGCATTTT	CAWARDRGNSNQPQHF
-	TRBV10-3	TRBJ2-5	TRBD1	TGTGCCATCAGTGGGACAGGGTCACACTCCGAGACCCAGTACTTC	CAISGTGSHSETQYF
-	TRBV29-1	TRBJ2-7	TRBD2	TGCAGCGCTCAGGCGGGGGGACACGAGCAGTACTTC	CSAQAGGHEQYF
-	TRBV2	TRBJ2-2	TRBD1	TGTGCCAGCACCATCGGACAGGTCAACACCGGGGAGCTGTTTTTT	CASTIGQVNTGELFF
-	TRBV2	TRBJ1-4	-	TGTGCCAGCAGTGACAGGGTGGGTGAAAAACTGTTTTTT	CASSDRVGEKLFF